This T cell receptor (beta chain) was sequenced in a study of blood T cells in healthy people across ages (dated by TCRdb to 2013 to 2016). Notes on the research overall: In model experiments, template switching captured roughly one uniquely barcoded TCR beta cDNA molecule for every two T cells. Using deep sequencing normalized with unique cDNA molecular identifiers, the study measured how TCR beta repertoire diversity changes with age. Donors were grouped into four age groups: young (average approximately 15 years), middle-aged (39), aged (around 62) and long-lived (approximately 78). Donors of different ages were randomly distributed across sequencing lanes to avoid experimental bias. Two additional independent replicas of 1 million unique cDNA reads from the same blood draw were analyzed for two donors (one aged 18 to 30 and one aged 80 or older).

The approximately 41 donors, aged roughly 6 to 90 years, were systemically healthy Caucasian individuals from Russia. Approximately 9.3 milliliters of peripheral blood were drawn from each donor into EDTA-treated Vacutainer tubes. PBMCs were isolated by Ficoll-Paque density-gradient centrifugation, with at least 6.5 million obtained per sample. Total RNA was extracted from PBMCs with Trizol reagent, with at least 5.5 micrograms obtained per sample. For every donor, flow cytometry on a PBMC aliquot measured the percentage of naive CD45RAhigh/CD27high T cells. Summary of the overall study and its limitations: Donor CMV infection status was unknown, potentially confounding age-related changes in expanded clonotypes. Estimates of total diversity based on one million sequenced T cells were considered lower bounds and underestimates. As age increased, observed TCR beta diversity per million T cells dropped in a roughly linear way, and a significant reduction was already evident by age 40. Observed TCR beta diversity correlated strongly with the percentage of naive T cells measured by flow cytometry. The long-lived group showed more naive CD4+ T cells, fewer expanded clones and increased TCR diversity than the aged group, suggesting age selection. Bulk unsorted PBMC profiling prevented conclusive comparison of naive and antigen-experienced compartments.

The CDR3 spans 14 residues, from the cysteine through the phenylalanine. The sequence is cut down to CDR3 DNA, 42 bases in frame from base 1. The CDR1 and CDR2 encoded by the germline V gene are SGHTA and FQGNSA. This clonotype turned up a few times. Its antigen remains undetermined. Base qualities are not provided; no much larger clone lies one nucleotide away. Library prep was done by 5' RACE. The sequencer listed for this sample is Illumina HiSeq 2500. A second PCR of about 7 to 12 cycles was run with a J-beta primer mix and a sample-barcoded 5' primer. A template-switch 5' adaptor carrying 12 random nucleotides introduced a unique molecular identifier onto each TCR beta cDNA molecule. Each sample yielded at least 3 million CDR3-containing paired-end reads. All of the RNA was converted into first-strand cDNA using the Mint cDNA synthesis kit, with a TRBC-specific oligonucleotide serving as the primer. After uracil-DNA glycosylase treatment, a first 18-cycle PCR used universal primers M1SS and BC2_uni_R on all cDNA. The authors' pipeline ran thus. Normalization of each sample was performed by random selection of 1 million high-quality reads, each carrying a distinct molecular identifier. Instead of being binned into consensus sequences, reads that shared molecular identifiers were thrown out. MiTCR, run with a Q25 quality threshold and the strictest error-elimination algorithm, handled CDR3 identification, clonotype clustering and error correction. A nonparametric unseen species model with Euler transformation was used to estimate lower-bound total TCR beta diversity. TCRdb trimmed the raw reads at Q25, called clones with MiXCR and kept productive beta chains. When rows share a CDR3 protein, they turn into one entry using the most common DNA and genes. These V and J calls are TCRdb output, not the study's own analysis. The sample table holds hundreds of thousands of distinct CDR3 sequences, of which 20% to 25% were seen once. The top ten clones comprise under 4% of the sample.

What was sequenced was blood. The origin of this receptor is a man between 65 and 79 years old in good health. The V gene is TRBV7-2 and the J gene is TRBJ2-5; possibly the D gene is TRBD1, per 5 matching bases. The J call may be wrong; the DNA end is better matched by TRBJ2-7. The CDR3 reads as follows: CASSLEVRVYEQYF. The sequenced DNA is TGTGCCAGCAGCTTAGAGGTCAGGGTCTACGAGCAGTACTTC.